Ten or more counts support the clone carrying this T cell receptor beta chain. The antigen is not known. cDNA was made by 5'RACE with 10-nucleotide random UMIs. MiXCR, applied by TCRdb to the 5' RACE reads, yields one record per CDR3 protein. The table includes under 50,000 distinct CDR3 sequences, 13% detected once. This specimen belongs to a study of neurological immune-mediated disorders. The germline CDR1 and CDR2 sequences are SGHTA and FQGTGA. V lost 3 bases, J lost 5 bases, and 6 bases stayed unmatched. The CDR3 spans 15 residues. The study, taken as a whole, reports: Across subjects, no CDR3 amino acid sequence appeared in expanded clones of more than one subject, a finding that suggested private repertoires in all groups. The greatest TCR clonal expansion appeared in HTLV-1-associated myelopathy and the smallest, falling below healthy controls, in multiple sclerosis.

Sample time point: longitudinal time-point 2. The unsorted libraries were prepared from 2 million PBMCs (stored at -80 C). Sequenced input: PBMCs. The sequence derives from a male donor with HTLV-1-associated myelopathy (HAM/TSP). The rearrangement uses TRBV7-3 and TRBJ2-7; 11 nucleotides match TRBD2. CDR3 DNA sequence: TGTGCCAGCAGCTTGCAACTAGCGGGGGATCACGAGCAGTACTTC. The encoded protein is CASSLQLAGDHEQYF.